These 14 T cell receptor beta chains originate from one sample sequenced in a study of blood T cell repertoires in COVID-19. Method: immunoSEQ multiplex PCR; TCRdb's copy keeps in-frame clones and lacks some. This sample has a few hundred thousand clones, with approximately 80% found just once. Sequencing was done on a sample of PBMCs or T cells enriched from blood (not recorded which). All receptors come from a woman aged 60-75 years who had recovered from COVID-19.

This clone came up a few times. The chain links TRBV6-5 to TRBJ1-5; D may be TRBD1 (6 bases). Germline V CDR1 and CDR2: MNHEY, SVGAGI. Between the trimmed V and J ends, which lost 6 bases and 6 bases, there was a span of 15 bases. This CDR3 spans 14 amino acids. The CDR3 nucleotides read TGTGCCAGCAGCAGGGGATTAGGGGGTCAGCCCCAGCATTTT. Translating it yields CASSRGLGGQPQHF.

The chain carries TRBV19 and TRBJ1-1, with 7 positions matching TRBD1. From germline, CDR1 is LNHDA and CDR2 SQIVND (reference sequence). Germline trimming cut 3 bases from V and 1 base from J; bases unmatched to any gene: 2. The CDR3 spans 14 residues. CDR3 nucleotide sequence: TGTGCCAGTAGTATTGGGACAGAGAACACTGAAGCTTTCTTT. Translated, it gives CASSIGTENTEAFF.

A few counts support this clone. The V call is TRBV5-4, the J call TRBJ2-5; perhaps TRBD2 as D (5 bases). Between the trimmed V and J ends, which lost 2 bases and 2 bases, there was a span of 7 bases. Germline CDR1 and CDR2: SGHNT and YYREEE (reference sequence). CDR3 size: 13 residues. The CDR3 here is CASSFGGQETQYF. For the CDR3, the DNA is TGTGCCAGCAGCTTTGGCGGGCAAGAGACCCAGTACTTC.

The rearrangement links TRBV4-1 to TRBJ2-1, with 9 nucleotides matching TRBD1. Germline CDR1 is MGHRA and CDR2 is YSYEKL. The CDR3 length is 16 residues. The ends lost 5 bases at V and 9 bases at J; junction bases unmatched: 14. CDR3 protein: CASSTSPGQGSGEQFF. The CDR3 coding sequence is TGCGCCAGCAGCACCTCACCGGGACAGGGTAGTGGTGAGCAGTTCTTC.

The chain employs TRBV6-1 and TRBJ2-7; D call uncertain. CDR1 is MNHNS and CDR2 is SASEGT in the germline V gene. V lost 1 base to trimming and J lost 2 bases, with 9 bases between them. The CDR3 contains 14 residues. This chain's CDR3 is CASSEDWQAYEQYF. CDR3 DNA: TGTGCCAGCAGTGAAGATTGGCAAGCCTACGAGCAGTACTTC.

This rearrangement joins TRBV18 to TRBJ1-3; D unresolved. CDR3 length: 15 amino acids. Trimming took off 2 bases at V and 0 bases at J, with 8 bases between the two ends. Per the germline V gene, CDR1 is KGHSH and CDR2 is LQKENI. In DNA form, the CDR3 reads TGTGCCAGCTCACCAGGAGGTGGCTCTGGAAACACCATATATTTT. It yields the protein CASSPGGGSGNTIYF.

The CDR3 here is CASSIDPGTGTYNEQFF. The CDR3 nucleotides read TGTGCCAGTAGTATAGATCCCGGGACAGGGACCTACAATGAGCAGTTCTTC. This rearrangement joins TRBV19 to TRBJ2-1; 9 positions match TRBD1. V was clipped by 0 bases and J by 2 bases; unmatched bases: 5. CDR1 is LNHDA, CDR2 SQIVND, per germline (reference sequence). The CDR3 extends over 17 amino acids.

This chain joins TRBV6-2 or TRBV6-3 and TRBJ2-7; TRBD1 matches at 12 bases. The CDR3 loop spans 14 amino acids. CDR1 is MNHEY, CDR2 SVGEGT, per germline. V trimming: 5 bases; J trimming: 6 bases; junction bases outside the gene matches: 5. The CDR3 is CASSRGTGGGEQYF. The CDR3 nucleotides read TGTGCCAGCAGTCGGGGGACAGGGGGCGGCGAGCAGTACTTC.

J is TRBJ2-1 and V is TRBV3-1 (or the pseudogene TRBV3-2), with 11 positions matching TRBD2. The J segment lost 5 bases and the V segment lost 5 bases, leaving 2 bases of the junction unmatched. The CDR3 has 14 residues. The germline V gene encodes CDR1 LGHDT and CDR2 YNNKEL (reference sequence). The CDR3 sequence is CASSSLAGDNEQFF. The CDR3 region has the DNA TGTGCCAGCAGCTCACTAGCGGGAGACAATGAGCAGTTCTTC.

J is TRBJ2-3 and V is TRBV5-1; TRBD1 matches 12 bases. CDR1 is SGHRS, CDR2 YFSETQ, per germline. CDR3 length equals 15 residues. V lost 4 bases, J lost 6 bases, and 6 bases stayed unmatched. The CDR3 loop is CASSLGTGGRDTQYF. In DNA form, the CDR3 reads TGCGCCAGCAGCCTCGGGACAGGGGGCCGGGATACGCAGTATTTT.

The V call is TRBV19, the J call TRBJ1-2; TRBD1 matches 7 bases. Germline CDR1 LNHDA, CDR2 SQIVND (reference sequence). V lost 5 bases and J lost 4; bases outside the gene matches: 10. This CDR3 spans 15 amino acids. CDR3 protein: CASSALRDSIYGYTF. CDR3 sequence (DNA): TGTGCCAGTAGTGCCCTTCGGGACAGTATCTATGGCTACACCTTC.

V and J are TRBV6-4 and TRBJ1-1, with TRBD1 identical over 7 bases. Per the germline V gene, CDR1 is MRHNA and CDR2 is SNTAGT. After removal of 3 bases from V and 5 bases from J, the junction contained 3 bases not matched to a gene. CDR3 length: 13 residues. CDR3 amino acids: CASSEHRGTEAFF. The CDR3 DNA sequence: TGTGCCAGCAGTGAGCACAGGGGAACTGAAGCTTTCTTT.

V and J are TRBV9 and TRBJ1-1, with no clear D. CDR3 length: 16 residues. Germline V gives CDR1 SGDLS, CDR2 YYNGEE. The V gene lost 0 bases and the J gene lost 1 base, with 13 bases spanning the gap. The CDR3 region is CASSVGGGVTNTEAFF. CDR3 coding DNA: TGTGCCAGCAGCGTAGGTGGCGGTGTTACGAACACTGAAGCTTTCTTT. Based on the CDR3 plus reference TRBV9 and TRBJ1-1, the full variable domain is DSGVTQTPKHLITATGQRVTLRCSPRSGDLSVYWYQQSLDQGLQFLIQYYNGEERAKGNILERFSAQQFPDLHSELNLSSLELGDSALYFCASSVGGGVTNTEAFFGQGTRLTVV.

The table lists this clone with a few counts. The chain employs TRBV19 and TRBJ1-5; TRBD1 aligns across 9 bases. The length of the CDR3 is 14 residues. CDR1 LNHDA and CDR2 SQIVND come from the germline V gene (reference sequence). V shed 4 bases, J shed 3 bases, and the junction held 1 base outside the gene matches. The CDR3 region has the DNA TGTGCCAGTAGTAGGGACAGGGACAATCAGCCCCAGCATTTT. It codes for CASSRDRDNQPQHF.